One sample yielded the 12 T cell receptor beta chains listed below, sequenced in a study of blood T cell repertoires in COVID-19 (dated by TCRdb to 2018 to 2020). Libraries were prepared through the immunoSEQ multiplex PCR assay. Entries here come from immuneACCESS through TCRdb and include only in-frame sequences with V and J called. Some clones fail to appear in such tables; in the studies checked, an unresolved V gene covers under half of the shortfall, and the cause of the remainder is unknown. This sample lists approximately 250,000 clones; nearly 90% were detected once. The top ten constitute 1% of the sample. Input material: PBMCs or T cells enriched from blood (not recorded which). Receptor source: a woman under 40 who had recovered from COVID-19.

The chain couples TRBV6-5 to TRBJ1-1; D call uncertain. This CDR3 has 14 residues. The germline V gene encodes CDR1 MNHEY and CDR2 SVGAGI. Trimming left V 0 bases short and J 4 bases short, with 9 bases between. This CDR3 is CASSYSAGVTEAFF. CDR3 bases: TGTGCCAGCAGTTACTCCGCGGGAGTCACTGAAGCTTTCTTT.

This clone was detected only once. The chain is built from TRBV9 and TRBJ1-2; D remains unclear. The CDR3 covers 10 residues. V was cut by 5 bases and J by 8 bases, with 7 bases left in between. Germline CDR1 and CDR2: SGDLS and YYNGEE. The CDR3 spells CASSGVGYTF. For the CDR3, the DNA is TGTGCCAGCAGTGGAGTGGGCTACACCTTC.

The chain links TRBV23-1 to TRBJ1-2; no clear D gene. TRBV23-1 is flagged as an ORF with uncertain function. The CDR3 consists of 17 residues. The V gene lost 4 bases and the J gene lost 2 bases, with 20 bases spanning the gap. The CDR3: CASSPVRVPDPNYGYTF. DNA for the CDR3: TGCGCCAGCAGTCCCGTACGGGTCCCCGACCCCAACTATGGCTACACCTTC.

This chain connects TRBV18 to TRBJ2-7; 7 bases align to TRBD1. CDR3 size: 14 residues. Germline values: CDR1 KGHSH, CDR2 LQKENI. V was pared by 6 bases and J by 0 bases, with 5 bases of the junction left unmatched. In DNA form, the CDR3 reads TGTGCCAGCTCCCAAGACAGGGCCTCCTACGAGCAGTACTTC. Amino acids: CASSQDRASYEQYF. The variable domain in full, with the rest retrieved from reference TRBV18 and TRBJ2-7, is NAGVMQNPRHLVRRRGQEARLRCSPMKGHSHVYWYRQLPEEGLKFMVYLQKENIIDESGMPKERFSAEFPKEGPSILRIQQVVRGDSAAYFCASSQDRASYEQYFGPGTRLTVT.

CDR3 residues: CASSVQGHGYTF. DNA for the CDR3: TGTGCCAGCAGCGTGCAGGGCCATGGCTACACCTTC. The chain is built from TRBV9 and TRBJ1-2, with D maybe TRBD1 (5 bases). Germline V lookup: CDR1 SGDLS, CDR2 YYNGEE. This CDR3 spans 12 amino acids. V dropped 2 bases and J dropped 6 bases, with 8 bases sitting between them.

The chain is built from TRBV30 and TRBJ1-2, with TRBD1 matching 7 bases. The germline V gene has CDR1 GTSNPN and CDR2 SVGIG (reference sequence). After removal of 4 bases from V and 6 bases from J, the junction contained 11 bases not matched to a gene. The CDR3 totals 14 residues. CDR3 sequence reads: CAWTHRGQSNGYTF. The DNA for the CDR3 is TGTGCCTGGACTCACCGGGGACAGTCTAATGGCTACACCTTC.

CDR3 nucleotides: TGCGCCAGCAGTGAGTCGCACAACAATGAGCAGTTCTTC. Its protein product is CASSESHNNEQFF. The genes are TRBV10-1 and TRBJ2-1, with D unresolved. V was shortened by 0 bases and J by 5 bases, with 5 bases between the two germline ends. From germline, CDR1 is WNHNN and CDR2 SYGVQD (reference sequence). This CDR3 comprises 13 residues.

The rearrangement links TRBV23-1 to TRBJ2-7, with 8 bases that match TRBD2. TRBV23-1 is an open reading frame whose function is uncertain. The CDR3 sequence is 13 residues long. The junction had 8 bases not matched to a gene; V was cut back by 7 bases and J by 6 bases. In DNA form, the CDR3 reads TGCGCCAGCACCGGGAGGGATTGGGCCGAGCAGTACTTC. Translated, it gives CASTGRDWAEQYF.

The genes are TRBV5-1 and TRBJ2-3; TRBD2 matches 12 bases. The germline V gene encodes CDR1 SGHRS and CDR2 YFSETQ. V shed 7 bases and J 2 bases; nucleotides not matched to a gene: 8. The CDR3 covers 16 residues. The CDR3 sequence: CASHLGLAGNTDTQYF. In nucleotides, the CDR3 is TGCGCCAGCCACCTTGGACTAGCGGGAAACACAGATACGCAGTATTTT.

This clone was counted a single time. This chain uses TRBV19 with TRBJ1-2; possibly TRBD1 for D (6 bases). The germline CDR1 and CDR2 sequences are LNHDA and SQIVND (reference sequence). The CDR3 has 12 residues. V was cut by 7 bases and J by 7 bases, with 13 bases left in between. CDR3 in amino acids: CASTETGFGYTF. CDR3 coding DNA: TGTGCCAGTACCGAAACAGGGTTTGGCTACACCTTC. Together with reference TRBV19 and TRBJ1-2, the CDR3 gives the full variable domain: DGGITQSPKYLFRKEGQNVTLSCEQNLNHDAMYWYRQDPGQGLRLIYYSQIVNDFQKGDIAEGYSVSREKKESFPLTVTSAQKNPTAFYLCASTETGFGYTFGSGTRLTVV.

The chain uses TRBV27 and TRBJ1-6, with 11 bases lining up with TRBD1. CDR1 MNHEY and CDR2 SMNVEV come from the germline V gene (reference sequence). This CDR3 is built from 16 residues. Trimming took 6 bases from V and 6 from J; bases not matched to a gene: 7. The CDR3 DNA is TGTGCCAGCAGCCCCGGGACAGGGGGTATTAATTCACCCCTCCACTTT. This gives the protein CASSPGTGGINSPLHF.

The chain is built from TRBV28 and TRBJ2-7; 11 bases are shared with TRBD1. V trimming: 2 bases; J trimming: 3 bases; junction bases outside the gene matches: 9. Germline CDR1 is MDHEN and CDR2 is SYDVKM. The CDR3 sequence is 17 residues long. DNA for the CDR3: TGTGCCAGCAGTTTACCCCCACCGGGACAGGGGGACTACGAGCAGTACTTC. This encodes CASSLPPPGQGDYEQYF.